This T cell receptor beta chain is from a study of vaccination effects on CD4 cells after COVID-19. Study observations and caveats: Substantial clonal contraction characterized both infection- and vaccine-induced clones late after vaccination. Common cold coronavirus cross-reactivity was shown by only 1 of 255 vaccine-induced clones in healthy vaccinees.

Using immunoSEQ multiplex PCR, the repertoire was profiled, and TCRdb retains in-frame clones only, with some absent. In the table there are 20,000 to 25,000 clones, 75% of which are singletons. Sequencing followed a ViraFEST assay step that expanded antigen-specific CD4+ T cells with viral peptide pools. Investigators separated out CD4+ T cells once about eleven days of culture had passed. Vaccine recipients had no previous SARS-CoV-2 infection; their nucleocapsid antibodies were negative. The CDR3 is 15 residues long. V was pared by 0 bases and J by 4 bases, with 12 bases between. The V gene's germline CDR1 is SGDLS and CDR2 YYNGEE. A word on this clone: The antigen is not known.

The clonotype originates from a human donor who received a COVID-19 vaccine. The chain employs TRBV9 and TRBJ2-3; no firm D call. Specimen: CD4+ T cells from PBMCs cultured with HCoV-NL63 spike peptides, collected before COVID-19 vaccination. The CDR3 nucleotides are TGTGCCAGCAGCGTAGCTGTGTCGGGCGCAGATACGCAGTATTTT. Its protein is CASSVAVSGADTQYF.